This T cell receptor (beta chain) was identified during a study of T cells in localized non-small cell lung cancer. Notes on the study in general: In adjacent lung appeared a median around 56 of the top 100 tumor clones. Tumor trailed uninvolved adjacent lung in T cell clonality, which peaked there. A higher density of T cells in blood coincided with extended overall survival. As only one tumor region underwent sequencing, heterogeneity remains possible.

Data came from immunoSEQ multiplex PCR; TCRdb stores just in-frame clones and leaves some out. The table lists some 11,000 clones, approximately 90% of them singletons. Trimming left V 8 bases short and J 7 bases short, with 15 bases between. The CDR3 runs 13 residues. Germline CDR1 reads MGHDK; CDR2 reads SYGVNS. Notes on this clone: Its matching antigen is unknown.

The chain links TRBV25-1 to TRBJ1-5, with D maybe TRBD1 (5 bases). The source of this sequence is a male donor at least 60 years old with stage III lung adenocarcinoma. This specimen was peripheral blood, taken before any cancer treatment. CDR3 bases: TGTGCCAGCTTGGGACTTCCAGGGCAGCCCCAGCATTTT. Translating gives CASLGLPGQPQHF.